Listed below are T cell receptor beta chains from one sample, sequenced in a study of shared clonotypes between healthy human individuals. Sequencing used immunoSEQ multiplex PCR; TCRdb keeps in-frame clones, though not all of them. The table includes about 1.4 million clones, roughly 95% detected once. The specimen sequenced was naive CD4+ T cells sorted from blood. These receptors were collected from a man in his thirties or forties in good health. CDR3s include the opening cysteine and the closing phenylalanine or tryptophan. A D gene is named only where the DNA matches it firmly. Where a row states a size, it is once, few, many or the class of an expanded clone; other rows omit it.

D gene	V gene	clone size	J gene	CDR3 protein	CDR3 DNA
TRBD2	TRBV6-1	NA	TRBJ2-3	CASSEPPGLAGGYTQYF	TGTGCCAGCAGTGAACCTCCGGGACTAGCGGGAGGTTATACGCAGTATTTT
TRBD2	TRBV6-1	NA	TRBJ2-7	CASSPGLEQYF	TGTGCCAGCAGCCCGGGACTAGAGCAGTACTTC
NA	TRBV9	NA	TRBJ1-2	CASSLTGLGGYTF	TGTGCCAGCAGCCTAACAGGGTTAGGAGGCTACACCTTC
NA	TRBV5-8	NA	TRBJ1-5	CASSLVVKANSNQPQHF	TGTGCCAGCAGCTTGGTAGTTAAGGCGAATAGCAATCAGCCCCAGCATTTT
TRBD1	TRBV10-3	once	TRBJ2-5	CAISYGQDQETQYF	TGTGCCATCTCTTATGGACAGGACCAAGAGACCCAGTACTTC
NA	TRBV10-3	NA	TRBJ2-4	CASRGGENIQYF	TGTGCCAGCAGGGGGGGGGAAAACATTCAGTACTTC
NA	TRBV5-6	NA	TRBJ2-2	CASSLLDRYTGELFF	TGTGCCAGCAGCTTGCTCGACCGATACACCGGGGAGCTGTTTTTT
NA	TRBV9	NA	TRBJ1-1	CASSVDGGRPEAFF	TGTGCCAGCAGCGTAGATGGGGGGAGGCCTGAAGCTTTCTTT
NA	TRBV19	NA	TRBJ1-2	CASRLRTGSYGYTF	TGTGCCAGTAGATTGAGGACGGGATCCTATGGCTACACCTTC
TRBD1	TRBV7-8	NA	TRBJ1-1	CASSIPTGLGGTEAFF	TGTGCCAGCAGCATCCCGACAGGGTTGGGGGGCACTGAAGCTTTCTTT
NA	TRBV18	NA	TRBJ1-2	CASSPIGAKVNYGYTF	TGTGCCAGCTCACCAATCGGGGCGAAAGTTAACTATGGCTACACCTTC
NA	TRBV27	NA	TRBJ2-1	CASSAITGPSYNEQFF	TGTGCCAGCAGTGCCATAACGGGGCCGTCCTACAATGAGCAGTTCTTC
NA	TRBV5-1	NA	TRBJ2-3	CASSLGPESFHTDTQYF	TGCGCCAGCAGCTTGGGGCCAGAGAGCTTCCACACAGATACGCAGTATTTT
NA	TRBV7-2	NA	TRBJ2-7	CASSPRPSSYEQYF	TGTGCCAGCAGCCCTCGCCCCAGCTCCTACGAGCAGTACTTC
NA	TRBV27	NA	TRBJ1-5	CASSFSRYSNQPQHF	TGTGCCAGCAGTTTTTCACGCTATAGCAATCAGCCCCAGCATTTT
NA	TRBV10-3	NA	TRBJ2-7	CAISEEGWQQYF	TGTGCCATCAGTGAGGAGGGGTGGCAGCAGTACTTC
TRBD1	TRBV10-2	NA	TRBJ1-5	CASRGTDYSNQPQHF	TGCGCCAGCAGAGGGACAGACTATAGCAATCAGCCCCAGCATTTT
NA	TRBV5-1	NA	TRBJ2-3	CASSLEGGLITDTQYF	TGCGCCAGCAGCTTGGAGGGTGGACTAATCACAGATACGCAGTATTTT